These 30 T cell receptor beta chains share one sample of origin, sequenced in a study of cytomegalovirus exposure and HLA in healthy donors. Primers included in the PCR were 60 Vbeta and 13 Jbeta primers. The repertoire was sequenced with immunoSEQ multiplex PCR; TCRdb's copy has only in-frame clones and lacks some. The repertoire holds roughly 120,000 clones, with around three quarters as singletons. The specimen was PBMCs. The origin of the receptors is a woman between 55 and 75 years old in good health and CMV-seropositive.

The J gene is TRBJ2-7, the V gene TRBV9, with a weak D call TRBD2 (6 bases). Between the trimmed V and J ends, which lost 0 bases and 5 bases, there was a span of 12 bases. This CDR3 spans 14 amino acids. Germline-derived CDR1 and CDR2 are SGDLS and YYNGEE. Here the CDR3 DNA reads TGTGCCAGCAGCGTAGCTCTGCGGGACCACGAGCAGTACTTC. Protein: CASSVALRDHEQYF.

This chain connects TRBV19 to TRBJ2-3; 7 bases line up with TRBD1. Germline CDR1 is LNHDA and CDR2 is SQIVND (reference sequence). CDR3 length: 16 amino acids. Trimming at V came to 4 bases and at J to 0 bases, leaving 7 bases not matched to a gene. The CDR3 bases are TGTGCCAGTAGTACCTCGACAGGGTATAGCACAGATACGCAGTATTTT. Translation gives CASSTSTGYSTDTQYF.

The J gene is TRBJ1-2, the V gene TRBV4-2; 7 bases align to TRBD1. V was clipped by 0 bases and J by 3 bases; unmatched bases: 1. CDR1 and CDR2 (germline): LGHNA, YNFKEQ. The CDR3 has 14 residues. The CDR3 sequence is CASSQEDRDYGYTF. Here the CDR3 DNA reads TGTGCCAGCAGCCAAGAAGACAGGGACTATGGCTACACCTTC.

This rearrangement joins TRBV27 to TRBJ1-2; TRBD1 matches at 9 bases. Germline loops: CDR1 MNHEY, CDR2 SMNVEV (reference sequence). After removal of 6 bases from V and 4 bases from J, the junction contained 12 bases not matched to a gene. The CDR3 is made up of 16 amino acids. The CDR3 DNA sequence: TGTGCCAGCAGCACAGGGGGCCCCCCTCTATTCTATGGCTACACCTTC. It yields the protein CASSTGGPPLFYGYTF.

The CDR3 region is CASSSSNDRSEAFF. DNA of the CDR3: TGTGCCAGCAGCTCTTCAAACGACAGGTCTGAAGCTTTCTTT. The gene calls are TRBV11-3 and TRBJ1-1; D possibly corresponds to TRBD1 (6 bases). Germline lookup yields CDR1 SGHNT and CDR2 YENEEA. The V end lost 4 bases, the J end lost 6 bases, and 15 bases lay between the germline ends. CDR3 length equals 14 residues.

This clone was recorded a few times. The CDR3 loop reads CASRRRREGYNEQFF. In DNA, the CDR3 is TGTGCCAGCAGGAGGAGGCGGGAGGGTTACAATGAGCAGTTCTTC. The genes are TRBV2 and TRBJ2-1, with TRBD2 matching 9 bases. Per germline, CDR1 SNHLY and CDR2 FYNNEI. V dropped 6 bases and J dropped 4; count of bases not matched to a gene: 7. This CDR3 spans 15 amino acids. Using reference TRBV2 and TRBJ2-1 for the parts outside the CDR3, the full variable domain is EPEVTQTPSHQVTQMGQEVILRCVPISNHLYFYWYRQILGQKVEFLVSFYNNEISEKSEIFDDQFSVERPDGSNFTLKIRSTKLEDSAMYFCASRRRREGYNEQFFGPGTRLTVL.

This chain uses TRBV5-1 with TRBJ2-1, with 10 bases fitting TRBD2. CDR1 is SGHRS and CDR2 is YFSETQ in the germline V gene. CDR3 length equals 18 residues. V trimming: 1 base; J trimming: 3 bases; junction bases outside the gene matches: 10. In DNA form, the CDR3 reads TGCGCCAGCAGCTTGACGCCGCTAGCGGGGGTGGGCTACAATGAGCAGTTCTTC. Translating it yields CASSLTPLAGVGYNEQFF.

The J gene is TRBJ2-7, the V gene TRBV27; the match to TRBD2 covers 8 bases. The germline gives CDR1 MNHEY, CDR2 SMNVEV (reference sequence). The CDR3 spans 16 residues. V lost 2 bases, J lost 2 bases, and 8 bases stayed unmatched. Here the CDR3 DNA reads TGTGCCAGCAGTTTAAGGGCGGGGGGCCTCCCCTACGAGCAGTACTTC. Residues: CASSLRAGGLPYEQYF.

The chain combines TRBV27 with TRBJ1-2; TRBD1 matches 9 bases. The germline CDR1 and CDR2 sequences are MNHEY and SMNVEV (reference sequence). Trimming at V came to 5 bases and at J to 3 bases, leaving 16 bases not matched to a gene. This CDR3 has 18 residues. The chain's CDR3 is CASSPQKIPGQGDYGYTF. CDR3 DNA: TGTGCCAGCAGTCCTCAAAAAATACCGGGACAGGGCGACTATGGCTACACCTTC.

This clone came up once. The chain recombines TRBV4-2 with TRBJ2-7; a weak D match, TRBD1 (6 bases). Germline-derived CDR1 and CDR2 are LGHNA and YNFKEQ. The CDR3 loop spans 15 amino acids. The V gene lost 3 bases and the J gene lost 7 bases, with 19 bases spanning the gap. The CDR3 nucleotides are TGTGCCAGCAGCCAGGGGGCGCAGGACCATGGAGAGCAGTACTTC. Its protein product is CASSQGAQDHGEQYF.

The rearrangement links TRBV7-8 to TRBJ2-5; no clear D gene. The V end lost 5 bases, the J end lost 0 bases, and 7 bases lay between the germline ends. The CDR3 has 13 amino acids. Germline V CDR1 and CDR2: SGHVS, FQNEAQ. CDR3 amino acids: CASSREHQETQYF. The CDR3 DNA is TGTGCCAGCAGCCGAGAACACCAAGAGACCCAGTACTTC.

The rearrangement uses TRBV7-9 and TRBJ1-1, with 9 bases identical to TRBD1. With V trimmed by 1 base and J by 6 bases, 3 bases remained unmatched. The germline V gene has CDR1 SEHNR and CDR2 FQNEAQ (reference sequence). The CDR3 runs 14 residues. The CDR3 nucleotides are TGTGCCAGCAGCTTAGGGACAGGGGAGCCTGAAGCTTTCTTT. It yields the protein CASSLGTGEPEAFF.

This clone was recorded once. The chain has TRBV7-6 and TRBJ2-3; 9 bases map to TRBD2. Germline lookup yields CDR1 SGHVS and CDR2 FNYEAQ. This CDR3 is 16 amino acids long. V was clipped by 3 bases and J by 2 bases; unmatched bases: 6. CDR3 amino acids: CASSFGLAGPTDTQYF. As DNA, the CDR3 is TGTGCCAGCAGCTTCGGGCTAGCGGGACCCACAGATACGCAGTATTTT.

J is TRBJ2-2 and V is TRBV7-8; 7 bases agree with TRBD1. The CDR3 extends over 17 amino acids. V lost 3 bases and J lost 0; bases outside the gene matches: 7. Germline-derived CDR1 and CDR2 are SGHVS and FQNEAQ. The CDR3 DNA sequence: TGTGCCAGCAGCTTTAGTCCAGGGGGTTCGAACACCGGGGAGCTGTTTTTT. Translating it yields CASSFSPGGSNTGELFF.

V usage is TRBV5-4 and J usage is TRBJ2-3; tentative D call: TRBD2 (7 bases). Looked up from germline, CDR1 is SGHNT and CDR2 is YYREEE (reference sequence). V lost 7 bases and J lost 4, with 25 bases in between. The CDR3 runs to 17 residues. For the CDR3, the DNA is TGTGCCAGCCCAGGATTCGTAGGGCGGGGGCCAGCAGATACGCAGTATTTT. This translates into CASPGFVGRGPADTQYF.

This sequence joins TRBV30 and TRBJ1-2, with D unresolved. The CDR3 is made up of 14 amino acids. Deletions cut 8 bases from V and 0 bases from J, with 16 bases between. Per germline, CDR1 GTSNPN and CDR2 SVGIG (reference sequence). The CDR3 sequence: CAVPRGSTNYGYTF. The CDR3 nucleotides are TGTGCCGTCCCACGGGGTTCTACTAACTATGGCTACACCTTC.

This sequence joins TRBV9 and TRBJ2-5; 7 positions agree with TRBD1. The CDR3 runs to 16 residues. Losses at the gene ends were 3 bases for V and 1 base for J; bases not matched to a gene: 9. Germline CDR1 and CDR2: SGDLS and YYNGEE. This CDR3 is CASSASPDRAQETQYF. As DNA, the CDR3 is TGTGCCAGCAGCGCGAGCCCCGACAGGGCCCAAGAGACCCAGTACTTC. Variable domain in full (rest from reference TRBV9 and TRBJ2-5): DSGVTQTPKHLITATGQRVTLRCSPRSGDLSVYWYQQSLDQGLQFLIQYYNGEERAKGNILERFSAQQFPDLHSELNLSSLELGDSALYFCASSASPDRAQETQYFGPGTRLLVL.

The chain joins TRBV18 to TRBJ1-1; a weak D match, TRBD1 (6 bases). Germline V CDR1 and CDR2: KGHSH, LQKENI. Trimming removed 6 bases at V and 0 bases at J, with 11 bases between. The CDR3 consists of 14 residues. The CDR3 region has the DNA TGTGCCAGCTCTGGGACAACCATGAACACTGAAGCTTTCTTT. Its translation: CASSGTTMNTEAFF.

The chain combines TRBV18 with TRBJ2-7, with TRBD2 identical over 8 bases. The CDR3 sequence is 15 residues long. CDR1 and CDR2 (germline): KGHSH, LQKENI. V lost 6 bases to trimming and J lost 5 bases; unmatched junction nucleotides: 12. CDR3 DNA: TGTGCCAGCTCCCTCCCCCTCCCGGGAGGGGACGAGCAGTACTTC. Encoded protein: CASSLPLPGGDEQYF.

The CDR3 sequence: CASSGRGTSGRNEQFF. The CDR3 DNA reads as TGTGCCAGTAGTGGCCGTGGGACTAGCGGGAGGAATGAGCAGTTCTTC. This rearrangement joins TRBV19 to TRBJ2-1; 15 bases match TRBD2. V gave up 5 bases and J gave up 7 bases; unmatched junction bases: 6. CDR1 LNHDA and CDR2 SQIVND come from the germline V gene (reference sequence). This CDR3 region has 16 residues.

The gene calls are TRBV30 and TRBJ1-5; a possible D gene is TRBD1 (5 bases). The CDR3 is 13 residues long. The V end lost 5 bases, the J end lost 3 bases, and 11 bases lay between the germline ends. Germline CDR1 GTSNPN, CDR2 SVGIG (reference sequence). The CDR3 region is CAWDTGNNQPQHF. In nucleotides, the CDR3 is TGTGCCTGGGATACAGGAAACAATCAGCCCCAGCATTTT.

The chain is built from TRBV5-5 and TRBJ1-2, with D perhaps TRBD1 (6 bases). Germline assignment: CDR1 SGHKS and CDR2 YYEKEE (reference sequence). The CDR3 is made up of 13 amino acids. The germline V and J ends were trimmed by 2 bases and 7 bases, with 12 bases remaining between them. The CDR3 region has the DNA TGTGCCAGCAGCTTAGGGGGGGCATTTGGCTACACCTTC. Translating gives CASSLGGAFGYTF. Based on the CDR3 plus reference TRBV5-5 and TRBJ1-2, the full variable domain is DAGVTQSPTHLIKTRGQQVTLRCSPISGHKSVSWYQQVLGQGPQFIFQYYEKEERGRGNFPDRFSARQFPNYSSELNVNALLLGDSALYLCASSLGGAFGYTFGSGTRLTVV.

V usage is TRBV7-9 and J usage is TRBJ2-3; tentatively, D is TRBD1 (6 bases). The CDR3 is made up of 15 amino acids. Between the trimmed V and J ends, which lost 1 base and 0 bases, there was a span of 8 bases. Germline assignment: CDR1 SEHNR and CDR2 FQNEAQ (reference sequence). Here the CDR3 DNA reads TGTGCCAGCAGCTTAGTTCAGGGGAGCACAGATACGCAGTATTTT. Encoded protein: CASSLVQGSTDTQYF.

The chain is built from TRBV5-1 and TRBJ2-3, with D uncertain. The germline V gene has CDR1 SGHRS and CDR2 YFSETQ. CDR3 length equals 15 residues. Trimming took off 4 bases at V and 0 bases at J, with 12 bases between the two ends. CDR3 in DNA: TGCGCCAGCAGCCAAACTCCCTCTAGCACAGATACGCAGTATTTT. This gives the protein CASSQTPSSTDTQYF.

This sequence joins TRBV2 and TRBJ1-5; TRBD1 might be the D (6 bases). The CDR3 loop spans 14 amino acids. Germline lookup yields CDR1 SNHLY and CDR2 FYNNEI. V lost 6 bases, J lost 4 bases, and 13 bases lay in between. CDR3 nucleotide sequence: TGTGCCAGCAGCTACAGGGATCCGAATCAGCCCCAGCATTTT. Translating gives CASSYRDPNQPQHF.

This clone appeared a single time. The V and J genes are TRBV7-7 and TRBJ2-1, with D possibly being TRBD2 (5 bases). The CDR3 runs 16 residues. Trimming cost V 1 base and J 0 bases, with 10 bases left between them. Germline values: CDR1 SSHAT, CDR2 FNYEAQ (reference sequence). The CDR3 sequence is CASSLGAGSSYNEQFF. CDR3 nucleotides: TGTGCCAGCAGCTTAGGGGCGGGTAGCTCCTACAATGAGCAGTTCTTC.

The chain combines TRBV18 with TRBJ2-2; 10 bases align to TRBD1. The CDR3 spans 16 residues. J gave up 4 bases and V 2 bases, and 4 bases lay outside the gene matches. Germline loops: CDR1 KGHSH, CDR2 LQKENI. The CDR3 DNA reads as TGTGCCAGCTCACCAATCGACAGGGGGCGCACCGGGGAGCTGTTTTTT. Protein product: CASSPIDRGRTGELFF.

The chain combines TRBV7-2 with TRBJ2-5; 8 bases fit TRBD1. The CDR3 runs to 14 residues. Looked up from germline, CDR1 is SGHTA and CDR2 is FQGNSA. Unmatched junction bases numbered 6, after V lost 4 bases and J lost 5 bases. The CDR3 sequence is CASSSWTGRETQYF. CDR3 DNA: TGTGCCAGCAGCTCTTGGACAGGGAGGGAGACCCAGTACTTC.

In its sample, this clone was seen a few times. V usage is TRBV7-6 and J usage is TRBJ2-3, with 7 nucleotides matching TRBD2. Germline trimming cut 4 bases from V and 4 bases from J; bases unmatched to any gene: 8. Per the germline V gene, CDR1 is SGHVS and CDR2 is FNYEAQ. The CDR3 consists of 15 residues. The CDR3 here is CASSSKAGYADTQYF. The CDR3 nucleotides read TGTGCCAGCAGCTCTAAAGCGGGGTACGCAGATACGCAGTATTTT.

The gene calls are TRBV6-5 and TRBJ2-6; possibly TRBD1 for D (6 bases). V lost 1 base to trimming and J lost 1 base, with 8 bases between them. CDR1 MNHEY and CDR2 SVGAGI come from the germline V gene. CDR3 length: 16 residues. CDR3 sequence (DNA): TGTGCCAGCAGTTACTTGGGGGCGTCTGGGGCCAACGTCCTGACTTTC. This sequence encodes CASSYLGASGANVLTF.